Presented here are 21 T cell receptor beta chains from one specimen sequenced in a study of shared clonotypes between healthy human individuals. Using immunoSEQ multiplex PCR, the repertoire was profiled, and TCRdb retains in-frame clones only, with some absent. This table has fewer than 200,000 clones, approximately 92% appearing once. Sequences were obtained from naive CD4+ T cells sorted from blood. Subset reported: CD45RA+ positively selected. These receptors all stem from a woman in her 30s in good health.

This clone was seen a few times. The rearrangement joins TRBV5-4 to TRBJ2-7; D may be TRBD1 (5 bases). Trimming removed 2 bases at V and 6 bases at J, with 9 bases between. CDR1 and CDR2 from the germline V gene are SGHNT and YYREEE (reference sequence). The CDR3 loop spans 12 amino acids. CDR3 sequence (DNA): TGTGCCAGCAGCTTCGCAAGGGGCGAGCAGTACTTC. It is translated as CASSFARGEQYF. Full variable domain (rest looked up from reference TRBV5-4 and TRBJ2-7): ETGVTQSPTHLIKTRGQQVTLRCSSQSGHNTVSWYQQALGQGPQFIFQYYREEENGRGNFPPRFSGLQFPNYSSELNVNALELDDSALYLCASSFARGEQYFGPGTRLTVT.

The chain has TRBV11-3 and TRBJ2-7, with a tentative D call TRBD1 (5 bases). This CDR3 comprises 16 residues. Germline-derived CDR1 and CDR2 are SGHNT and YENEEA. Trimming cost V 5 bases and J 3 bases, with 20 bases left between them. This chain's CDR3 is CASSKGAGGDGYEQYF. The DNA of the CDR3 is TGTGCCAGCAGCAAAGGGGCCGGCGGTGATGGCTACGAGCAGTACTTC.

The J gene is TRBJ1-5, the V gene TRBV19; D is unresolved. The V end was cut by 8 bases, the J end by 4 bases, with 12 bases between. The CDR3 is 13 amino acids. Germline-derived CDR1 and CDR2 are LNHDA and SQIVND (reference sequence). CDR3 residues: CASAGQRNQPQHF. The CDR3 nucleotides read TGTGCCAGTGCTGGTCAGCGTAATCAGCCCCAGCATTTT.

The rearrangement uses TRBV7-8 and TRBJ2-7; 9 nucleotides match TRBD2. V shed 6 bases and J 7 bases; nucleotides not matched to a gene: 10. Germline loops: CDR1 SGHVS, CDR2 FQNEAQ. CDR3 size: 14 residues. For the CDR3, the DNA is TGTGCCAGCAGACTTAATCCGGGACTAGCAGAGCAGTACTTC. This gives the protein CASRLNPGLAEQYF.

This chain uses TRBV16 with TRBJ2-2; D is unresolved. The V and J ends lost 0 bases and 2 bases respectively, with 4 bases between them. This CDR3 is 14 amino acids long. Per the germline V gene, CDR1 is KGHSY and CDR2 is FQNENV. This chain's CDR3 is CASSQSANTGELFF. CDR3 bases: TGTGCCAGCAGCCAATCGGCAAACACCGGGGAGCTGTTTTTT. Variable domain in full (rest from reference TRBV16 and TRBJ2-2): GEEVAQTPKHLVRGEGQKAKLYCAPIKGHSYVFWYQQVLKNEFKFLISFQNENVFDETGMPKERFSAKCLPNSPCSLEIQATKLEDSAVYFCASSQSANTGELFFGEGSRLTVL.

The chain combines TRBV27 with TRBJ2-7; no clear D. Germline CDR1 and CDR2: MNHEY and SMNVEV (reference sequence). Trimming removed 5 bases from V and 2 bases from J, with 10 bases in between. This CDR3 is built from 13 residues. CDR3 loop: CASSLRVPYEQYF. The CDR3 DNA reads TGTGCCAGCAGTCTTAGGGTTCCCTACGAGCAGTACTTC.

V usage is TRBV28 and J usage is TRBJ2-1, with D perhaps matching TRBD2 (6 bases). Germline CDR1 and CDR2: MDHEN and SYDVKM. The CDR3 runs 13 residues. The V and J ends lost 3 bases and 14 bases respectively, with 17 bases between them. The CDR3 sequence is CASSFVSRDGKFF. The CDR3 region has the DNA TGTGCCAGCAGTTTTGTATCGCGGGATGGTAAGTTCTTC.

The chain couples TRBV5-4 to TRBJ2-5; a weak D match, TRBD2 (6 bases). The germline V and J ends were trimmed by 0 bases and 2 bases, with 14 bases remaining between them. CDR1 is SGHNT and CDR2 is YYREEE in the germline V gene (reference sequence). The CDR3 length is 16 residues. In DNA form, the CDR3 reads TGTGCCAGCAGCTTGGGGGTAGCGGTTACGCAAGAGACCCAGTACTTC. Protein sequence: CASSLGVAVTQETQYF.

This clone has only one observation. This chain uses TRBV25-1 with TRBJ2-2; either TRBD1 or TRBD2 may supply D (5 bases each). The CDR3 has 18 residues. Germline V lookup: CDR1 MGHDK, CDR2 SYGVNS. V was clipped by 4 bases and J by 0 bases, with 18 bases between them. CDR3 DNA sequence: TGTGCCAGCAGTGCCATGAGGGGAAACTTACCGAACACCGGGGAGCTGTTTTTT. Amino acids: CASSAMRGNLPNTGELFF.

The chain carries TRBV14 and TRBJ2-1; 9 bases fit TRBD2. V lost 3 bases and J lost 2; bases outside the gene matches: 2. The CDR3 consists of 15 residues. Germline CDR1 SGHDN, CDR2 FVKESK. The CDR3 DNA sequence: TGTGCCAGCAGCCAGGGCGGGAGGGCCTACAATGAGCAGTTCTTC. It translates to CASSQGGRAYNEQFF.

The rearrangement uses TRBV27 and TRBJ2-5; D gene unclear. The CDR3 runs to 12 residues. V shed 4 bases and J shed 12 bases, with 15 bases lying between them. Germline CDR1 is MNHEY and CDR2 is SMNVEV (reference sequence). The CDR3: CASSSLGTSEYF. The DNA of the CDR3 is TGTGCCAGCAGTTCATTAGGAACGTCCGAGTACTTC.

CDR3 region: CASSRRSGELFF. Written as DNA, the CDR3 is TGTGCCAGCAGCCGGCGGTCCGGGGAGCTGTTTTTT. This rearrangement joins TRBV2 to TRBJ2-2, with D hard to call. Germline V CDR1 and CDR2: SNHLY, FYNNEI. The CDR3 contains 12 residues. Between the trimmed V and J ends, which lost 6 bases and 6 bases, there was a span of 8 bases.

The CDR3 protein is CSVGTTPYEQYF. CDR3 DNA: TGCAGCGTTGGTACGACCCCCTACGAGCAGTACTTC. The V and J genes are TRBV29-1 and TRBJ2-5; D remains ambiguous. The end of the DNA aligns better with TRBJ2-7, so the J call may be wrong. This CDR3 contains 12 residues. CDR1 and CDR2 (germline): SQVTM, ANQGSEA.

With respect to this clone: At one end, the junction sequence differs from germline, possibly due to a read error. The chain couples TRBV15 to TRBJ2-3; 10 nucleotides line up with TRBD2. The CDR3 length is 17 residues. Looked up from germline, CDR1 is LNHNV and CDR2 is YYDKDF (reference sequence). The chain's CDR3 is CAPRVLESAGGPHTQYF. The CDR3 DNA reads TGTGCCCCCAGGGTACTCGAGTCAGCGGGAGGGCCTCATACGCAGTATTTT.

The J gene is TRBJ1-5, the V gene TRBV5-6, with D possibly TRBD1 on 5 matching bases. The germline V gene encodes CDR1 SGHDT and CDR2 YYEEEE. The CDR3 sequence is 13 residues long. Trimming stripped 2 bases from V and 5 bases from J, with 8 bases between. This CDR3 reads CASSFGGDQPQHF. The CDR3 nucleotides are TGTGCCAGCAGCTTTGGGGGGGATCAGCCCCAGCATTTT. The full variable domain, in which reference TRBV5-6 and TRBJ1-5 provide the parts outside the CDR3, is DAGVTQSPTHLIKTRGQQVTLRCSPKSGHDTVSWYQQALGQGPQFIFQYYEEEERQRGNFPDRFSGHQFPNYSSELNVNALLLGDSALYLCASSFGGDQPQHFGDGTRLSIL.

The V call is TRBV5-1, the J call TRBJ2-1, with D perhaps given as TRBD1 or TRBD2 (5 bases each). Germline V gene data show CDR1 as SGHRS and CDR2 as YFSETQ. The CDR3 is 15 residues long. The ends were cut back, 4 bases at V and 9 bases at J, with 20 bases in the middle. CDR3 DNA: TGCGCCAGCAGCCCGGACGGGACCAGTACGTCTGAGCAGTTCTTC. It yields the protein CASSPDGTSTSEQFF.

This chain connects TRBV5-1 to TRBJ2-4; D remains unclear. The CDR3 is made up of 14 amino acids. The V gene lost 3 bases and the J gene lost 0 bases, with 7 bases spanning the gap. Germline V gives CDR1 SGHRS, CDR2 YFSETQ. CDR3 amino acids: CASSSTLAKNIQYF. Here the CDR3 DNA reads TGCGCCAGCAGCTCTACTTTAGCCAAAAACATTCAGTACTTC.

The gene calls are TRBV27 and TRBJ2-1, with 8 bases identical to TRBD1. The CDR3 length is 17 residues. Germline V gives CDR1 MNHEY, CDR2 SMNVEV (reference sequence). The V gene end was trimmed by 2 bases and the J gene end by 4 bases; junction bases not matched to a gene: 10. The CDR3 DNA sequence: TGTGCCAGCAGTTTAGGGGCGATCGGGACAGGATACAATGAGCAGTTCTTC. The encoded protein is CASSLGAIGTGYNEQFF.

J is TRBJ2-1 and V is TRBV18, with D tentatively TRBD2 (5 bases). The CDR3 is made up of 17 amino acids. Germline V CDR1 and CDR2: KGHSH, LQKENI. V lost 3 bases and J 0 bases, leaving 15 bases between the germline ends. Here the CDR3 DNA reads TGTGCCAGCTCACCTACCGGGGTAGCGAGCTCCTACAATGAGCAGTTCTTC. This gives the protein CASSPTGVASSYNEQFF.

V usage is TRBV15 and J usage is TRBJ2-7; possibly TRBD1 or TRBD2 for D (5 bases each). The CDR3 spans 16 residues. Germline V gene lookup returns CDR1 LNHNV and CDR2 YYDKDF (reference sequence). With 3 bases removed from V and 0 bases from J, the gap between germline ends came to 15 bases. The CDR3 bases are TGTGCCACCAGCAGCGAGGGTAAGGGGCGCTCCTACGAGCAGTACTTC. As protein: CATSSEGKGRSYEQYF.

Only one count was recorded for this clone. The rearrangement joins TRBV6-6 to TRBJ2-7; a possible D gene is TRBD2 (5 bases). The CDR3 covers 11 residues. Trimming cost V 8 bases and J 4 bases, with 9 bases left between them. Germline-derived CDR1 and CDR2 are MNHNY and SVGAGI (reference sequence). The CDR3 nucleotides read TGTGCCAGCGGACTGCGTTACGAGCAGTACTTC. Translating it yields CASGLRYEQYF.